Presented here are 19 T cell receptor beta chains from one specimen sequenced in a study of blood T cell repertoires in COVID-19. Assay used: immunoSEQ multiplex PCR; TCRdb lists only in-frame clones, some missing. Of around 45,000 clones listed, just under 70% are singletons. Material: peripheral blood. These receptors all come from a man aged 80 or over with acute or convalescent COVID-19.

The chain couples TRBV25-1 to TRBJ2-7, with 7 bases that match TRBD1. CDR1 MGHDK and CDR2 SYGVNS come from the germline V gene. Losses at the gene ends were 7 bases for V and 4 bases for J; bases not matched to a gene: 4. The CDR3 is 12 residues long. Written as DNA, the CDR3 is TGTGCCAGCAAGGGACAGTCTTACGAGCAGTACTTC. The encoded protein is CASKGQSYEQYF.

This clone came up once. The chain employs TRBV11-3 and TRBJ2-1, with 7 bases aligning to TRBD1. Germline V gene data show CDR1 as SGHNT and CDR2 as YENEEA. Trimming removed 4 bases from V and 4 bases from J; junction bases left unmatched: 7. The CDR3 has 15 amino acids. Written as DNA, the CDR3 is TGTGCCAGCAGCTCCCAAGGACAGGTTTACAATGAGCAGTTCTTC. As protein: CASSSQGQVYNEQFF.

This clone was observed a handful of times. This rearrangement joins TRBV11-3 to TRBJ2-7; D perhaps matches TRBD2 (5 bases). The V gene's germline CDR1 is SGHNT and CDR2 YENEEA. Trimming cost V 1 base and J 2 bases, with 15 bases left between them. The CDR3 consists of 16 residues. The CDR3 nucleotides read TGTGCCAGCAGCTTAGGTCGAGGGCGCAGTGCCTACGAGCAGTACTTC. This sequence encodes CASSLGRGRSAYEQYF.

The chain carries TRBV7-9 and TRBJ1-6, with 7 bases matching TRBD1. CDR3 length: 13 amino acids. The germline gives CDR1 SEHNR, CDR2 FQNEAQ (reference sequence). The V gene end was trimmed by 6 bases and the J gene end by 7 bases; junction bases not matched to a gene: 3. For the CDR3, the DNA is TGTGCCAGCAGGACAGGGTGGAATTCACCCCTCCACTTT. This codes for CASRTGWNSPLHF.

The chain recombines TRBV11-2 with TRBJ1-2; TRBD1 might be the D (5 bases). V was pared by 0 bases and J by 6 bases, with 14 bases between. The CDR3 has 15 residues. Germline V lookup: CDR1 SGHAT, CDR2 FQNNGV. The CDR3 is CASSLDGATSHGYTF. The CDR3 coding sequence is TGTGCCAGCAGCTTAGATGGGGCTACAAGCCATGGCTACACCTTC.

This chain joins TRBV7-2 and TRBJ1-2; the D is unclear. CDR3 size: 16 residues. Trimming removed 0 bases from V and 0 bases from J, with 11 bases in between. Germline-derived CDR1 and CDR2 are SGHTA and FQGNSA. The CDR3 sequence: CASSLAQTRANYGYTF. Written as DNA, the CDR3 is TGTGCCAGCAGCTTAGCCCAGACAAGAGCTAACTATGGCTACACCTTC. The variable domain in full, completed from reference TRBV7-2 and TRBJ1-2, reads GAGVSQSPSNKVTEKGKDVELRCDPISGHTALYWYRQSLGQGLEFLIYFQGNSAPDKSGLPSDRFSAERTGGSVSTLTIQRTQQEDSAVYLCASSLAQTRANYGYTFGSGTRLTVV.

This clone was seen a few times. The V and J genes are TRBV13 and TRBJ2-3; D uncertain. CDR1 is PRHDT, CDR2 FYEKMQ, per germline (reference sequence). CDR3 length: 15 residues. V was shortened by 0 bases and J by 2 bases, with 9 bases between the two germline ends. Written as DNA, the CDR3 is TGTGCCAGCAGCTTAGGCGCCGCTACCACAGATACGCAGTATTTT. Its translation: CASSLGAATTDTQYF.

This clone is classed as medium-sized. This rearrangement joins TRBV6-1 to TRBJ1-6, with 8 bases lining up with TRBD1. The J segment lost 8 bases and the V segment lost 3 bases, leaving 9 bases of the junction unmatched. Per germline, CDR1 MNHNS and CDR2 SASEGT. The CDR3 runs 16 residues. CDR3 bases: TGTGCCAGCAGTGACGCGACAGGGGCTTGGGATTCACCCCTCCACTTT. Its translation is CASSDATGAWDSPLHF.

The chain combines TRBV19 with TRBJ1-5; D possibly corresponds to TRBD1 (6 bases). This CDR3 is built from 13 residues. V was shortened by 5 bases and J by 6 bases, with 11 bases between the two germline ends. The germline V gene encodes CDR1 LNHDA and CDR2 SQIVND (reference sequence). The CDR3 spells CASSPGHFQPQHF. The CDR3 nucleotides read TGTGCCAGTAGTCCGGGACATTTTCAGCCCCAGCATTTT.

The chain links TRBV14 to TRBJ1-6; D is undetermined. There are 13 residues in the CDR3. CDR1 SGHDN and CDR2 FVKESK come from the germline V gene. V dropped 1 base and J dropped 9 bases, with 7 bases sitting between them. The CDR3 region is CASSQGYISPLHF. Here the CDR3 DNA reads TGTGCCAGCAGCCAAGGTTACATTTCACCCCTCCACTTT.

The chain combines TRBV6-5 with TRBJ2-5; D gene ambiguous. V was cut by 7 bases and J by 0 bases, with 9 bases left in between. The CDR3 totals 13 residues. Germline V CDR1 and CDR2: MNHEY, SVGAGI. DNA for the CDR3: TGTGCCAGCAATCGGGTGTACCAAGAGACCCAGTACTTC. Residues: CASNRVYQETQYF.

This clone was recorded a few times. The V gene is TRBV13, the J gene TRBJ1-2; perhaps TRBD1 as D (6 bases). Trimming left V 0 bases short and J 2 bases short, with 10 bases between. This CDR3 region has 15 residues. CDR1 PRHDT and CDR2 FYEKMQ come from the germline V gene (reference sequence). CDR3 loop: CASSLGYQGNYGYTF. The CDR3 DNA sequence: TGTGCCAGCAGCTTAGGTTACCAGGGGAACTATGGCTACACCTTC.

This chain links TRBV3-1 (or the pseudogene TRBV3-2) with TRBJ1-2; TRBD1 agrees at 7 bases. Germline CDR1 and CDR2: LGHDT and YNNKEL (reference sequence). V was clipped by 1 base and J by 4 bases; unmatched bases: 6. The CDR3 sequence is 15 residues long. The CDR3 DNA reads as TGTGCCAGCAGCCAAGGGGGACAGAAAATCTATGGCTACACCTTC. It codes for CASSQGGQKIYGYTF.

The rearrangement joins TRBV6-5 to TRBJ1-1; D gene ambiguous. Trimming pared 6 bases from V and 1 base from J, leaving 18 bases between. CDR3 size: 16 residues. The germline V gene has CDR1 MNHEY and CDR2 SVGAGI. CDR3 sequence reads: CASSYGLVPWNTEAFF. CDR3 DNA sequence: TGTGCCAGCAGCTACGGACTCGTTCCTTGGAACACTGAAGCTTTCTTT.

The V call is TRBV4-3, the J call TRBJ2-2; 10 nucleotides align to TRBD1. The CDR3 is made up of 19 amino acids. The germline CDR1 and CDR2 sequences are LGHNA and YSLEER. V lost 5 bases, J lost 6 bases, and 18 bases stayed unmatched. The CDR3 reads CASSTRTRDRGASAGELFF. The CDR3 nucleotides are TGCGCCAGCAGCACCCGAACCCGGGACAGGGGTGCGAGTGCCGGGGAGCTGTTTTTT.

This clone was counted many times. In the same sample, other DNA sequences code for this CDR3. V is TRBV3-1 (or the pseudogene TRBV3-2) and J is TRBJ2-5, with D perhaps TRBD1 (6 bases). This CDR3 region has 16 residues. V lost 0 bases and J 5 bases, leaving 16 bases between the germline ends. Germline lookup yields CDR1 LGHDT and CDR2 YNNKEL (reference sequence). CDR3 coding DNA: TGTGCCAGCAGCCAAGATCTCGGGGACATTGGGGAGACCCAGTACTTC. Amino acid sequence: CASSQDLGDIGETQYF.

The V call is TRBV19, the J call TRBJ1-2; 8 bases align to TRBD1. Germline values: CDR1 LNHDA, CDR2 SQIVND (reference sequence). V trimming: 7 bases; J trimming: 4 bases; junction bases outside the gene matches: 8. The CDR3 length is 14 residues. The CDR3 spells CASNVDRAGYGYTF. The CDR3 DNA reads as TGTGCCAGTAACGTGGACAGGGCGGGCTATGGCTACACCTTC.

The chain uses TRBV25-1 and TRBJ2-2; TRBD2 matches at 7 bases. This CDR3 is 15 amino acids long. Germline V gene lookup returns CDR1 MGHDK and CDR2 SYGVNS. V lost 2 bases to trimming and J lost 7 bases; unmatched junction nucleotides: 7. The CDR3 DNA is TGTGCCAGCAGTGAACCGGGACTAATAATCGGGGAGCTGTTTTTT. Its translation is CASSEPGLIIGELFF.

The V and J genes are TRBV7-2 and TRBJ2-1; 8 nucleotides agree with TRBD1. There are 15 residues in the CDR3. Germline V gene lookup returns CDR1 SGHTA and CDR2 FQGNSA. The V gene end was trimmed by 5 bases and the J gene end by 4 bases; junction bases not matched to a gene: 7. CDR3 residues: CASSARQGNYNEQFF. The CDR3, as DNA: TGTGCCAGCAGCGCCCGACAGGGGAATTACAATGAGCAGTTCTTC.